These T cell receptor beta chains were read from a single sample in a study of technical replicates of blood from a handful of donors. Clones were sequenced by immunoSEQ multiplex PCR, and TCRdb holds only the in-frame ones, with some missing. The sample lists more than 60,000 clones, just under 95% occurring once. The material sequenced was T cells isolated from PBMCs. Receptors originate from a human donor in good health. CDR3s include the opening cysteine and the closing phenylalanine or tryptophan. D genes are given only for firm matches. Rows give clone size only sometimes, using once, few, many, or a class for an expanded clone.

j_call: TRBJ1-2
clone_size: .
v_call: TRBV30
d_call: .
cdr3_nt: TGTGCCTGGAGCCGGAGAGGAGGCTACACCTTC
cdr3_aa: CAWSRRGGYTF

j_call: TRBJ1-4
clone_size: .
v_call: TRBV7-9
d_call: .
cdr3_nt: TGTGCCAGCAGCCCCCCGCGGCAGCACCTTGCAACTAATGAAAAACTGTTTTTT
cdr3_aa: CASSPPRQHLATNEKLFF

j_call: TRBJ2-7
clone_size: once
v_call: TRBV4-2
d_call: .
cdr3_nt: TGTGCCAGCAGCCAAGATGGGACATACGAGCAGTACTTC
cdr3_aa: CASSQDGTYEQYF

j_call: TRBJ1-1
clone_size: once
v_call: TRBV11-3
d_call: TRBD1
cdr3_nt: TGTGCCAGCAGCTCTGAAGACAGGGGGACGCCGAACACTGAAGCTTTCTTT
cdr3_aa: CASSSEDRGTPNTEAFF

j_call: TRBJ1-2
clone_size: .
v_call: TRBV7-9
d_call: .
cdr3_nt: TGTGCCAGCAGCCGTATGGGGCGTCGAGGCTACACCTTC
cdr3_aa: CASSRMGRRGYTF

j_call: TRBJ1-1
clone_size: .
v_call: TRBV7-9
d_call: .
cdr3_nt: TGTGCCAGCAGTTTTGGACAGCTGAACACTGAAGCTTTCTTT
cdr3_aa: CASSFGQLNTEAFF

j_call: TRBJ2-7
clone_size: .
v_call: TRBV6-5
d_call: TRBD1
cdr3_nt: TGTGCCAGCAGTTACGGGCAGGGGGAGTACTTC
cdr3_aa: CASSYGQGEYF

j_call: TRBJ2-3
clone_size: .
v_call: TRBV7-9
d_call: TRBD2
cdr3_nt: TGTGCCAGCAGCTTAGCGGAGAGACTAGCGGGAGTCACAGATACGCAGTATTTT
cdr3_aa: CASSLAERLAGVTDTQYF

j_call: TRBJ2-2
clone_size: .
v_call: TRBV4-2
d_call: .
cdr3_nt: TGTGCCAGCAGCCAGTCCCCCGGCGGATCCACCGGGGAGCTGTTTTTT
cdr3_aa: CASSQSPGGSTGELFF

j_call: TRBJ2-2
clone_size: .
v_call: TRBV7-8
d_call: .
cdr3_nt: TGTGCCAGCAGTTCCGGACACAACACCGGGGAGCTGTTTTTT
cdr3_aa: CASSSGHNTGELFF

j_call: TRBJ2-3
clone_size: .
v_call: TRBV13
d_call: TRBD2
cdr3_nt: TGTGCCAGCAGCCTAACTAGCGGCAGCACAGATACGCAGTATTTT
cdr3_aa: CASSLTSGSTDTQYF

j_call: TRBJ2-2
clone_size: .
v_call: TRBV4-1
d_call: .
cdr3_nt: TGCGCCAGCAGCCAAGGATTAGGGGGAACCGGGGAGCTGTTTTTT
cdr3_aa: CASSQGLGGTGELFF

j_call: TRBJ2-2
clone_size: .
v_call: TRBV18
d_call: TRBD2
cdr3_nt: TGTGCCAGCTCACCACCGGGAGCGGGAACGAACACCGGGGAGCTGTTTTTT
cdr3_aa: CASSPPGAGTNTGELFF

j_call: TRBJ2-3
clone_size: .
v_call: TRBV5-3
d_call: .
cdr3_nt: TGTGCCAGAAGCCTGCTGGCGGGGAAGAGCGATACGCAGTATTTT
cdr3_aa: CARSLLAGKSDTQYF

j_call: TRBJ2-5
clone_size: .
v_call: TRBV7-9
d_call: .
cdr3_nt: TGTGCCAGCAGCACAGGGCAAGAGACCCAGTACTTC
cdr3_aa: CASSTGQETQYF

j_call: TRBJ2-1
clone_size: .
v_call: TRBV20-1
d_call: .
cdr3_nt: TGCAGTGTCCAGATCAGGTTTGAGCAGTTCTTC
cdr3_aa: CSVQIRFEQFF

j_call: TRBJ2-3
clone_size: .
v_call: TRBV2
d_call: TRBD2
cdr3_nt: TGTGCCAGCACCAATAGCGGGGGAGGCACAGATACGCAGTATTTT
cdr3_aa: CASTNSGGGTDTQYF

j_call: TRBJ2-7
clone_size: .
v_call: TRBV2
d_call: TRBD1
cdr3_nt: TGTGCCAGCAGGGGCTTAGCAGGGGGCGAGCAGTACTTC
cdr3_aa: CASRGLAGGEQYF

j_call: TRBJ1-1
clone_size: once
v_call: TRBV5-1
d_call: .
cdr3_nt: TGCGCCAGCAGCTTGCCCGACAGCCTCATGAACACTGAAGCTTTCTTT
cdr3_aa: CASSLPDSLMNTEAFF

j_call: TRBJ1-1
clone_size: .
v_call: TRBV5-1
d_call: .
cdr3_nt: TGCGCCAGCAGCTTGAATCCAGGTGCTGAAGCTTTCTTT
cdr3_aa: CASSLNPGAEAFF

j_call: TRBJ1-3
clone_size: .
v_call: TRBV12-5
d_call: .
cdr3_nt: TGTGCTAGTGGTCTCCAAAGACTGACCTCTGGAAACACCATATATTTT
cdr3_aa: CASGLQRLTSGNTIYF

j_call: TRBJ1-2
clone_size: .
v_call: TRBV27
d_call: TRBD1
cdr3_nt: TGTGCCAGCAGTCCAACAGGGGTCAGGGGCTACACCTTC
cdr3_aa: CASSPTGVRGYTF

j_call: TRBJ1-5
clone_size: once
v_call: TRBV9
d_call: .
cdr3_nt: TGTGCCAGCAGCGTAAGGGGAGGAAGCAATCAGCCCCAGCATTTT
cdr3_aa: CASSVRGGSNQPQHF

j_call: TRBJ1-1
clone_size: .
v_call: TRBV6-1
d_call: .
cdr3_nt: TGTGCCAGCACCTTAAGGAGGGATATGAACACTGAAGCTTTCTTT
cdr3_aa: CASTLRRDMNTEAFF

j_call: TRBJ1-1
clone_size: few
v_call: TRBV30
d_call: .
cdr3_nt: TGTGCCTGGAGTGTAGGGGCGCGAACTGAAGCTTTCTTT
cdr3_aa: CAWSVGARTEAFF

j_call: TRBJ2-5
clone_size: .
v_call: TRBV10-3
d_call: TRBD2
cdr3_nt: TGTGCCATCGGAGCGGGGAGCCAAGAGACCCAGTACTTC
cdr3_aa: CAIGAGSQETQYF

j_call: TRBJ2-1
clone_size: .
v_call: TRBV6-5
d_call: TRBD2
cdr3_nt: TGTGCCAGCAGTTACGGGCTAGCGGGACGTGAGCAGTTCTTC
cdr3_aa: CASSYGLAGREQFF

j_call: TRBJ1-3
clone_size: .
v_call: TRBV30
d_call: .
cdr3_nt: TGTGCCTGGACTTTCGGCGGGGCTTATGGAAACACCATATATTTT
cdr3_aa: CAWTFGGAYGNTIYF

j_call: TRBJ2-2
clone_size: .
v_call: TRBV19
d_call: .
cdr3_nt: TGTGCCAGTAGTTTCCAAATCACCGGGGAGCTGTTTTTT
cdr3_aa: CASSFQITGELFF

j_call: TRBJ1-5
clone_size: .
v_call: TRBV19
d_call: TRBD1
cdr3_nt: TGTGCCAGTAGTTTCGGACAGGGAGATCAGCCCCAGCATTTT
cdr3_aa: CASSFGQGDQPQHF

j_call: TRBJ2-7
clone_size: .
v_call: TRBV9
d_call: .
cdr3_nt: TGTGCCAGCAGCGGCCCAACCATGGGGCTCTACGAGCAGTACTTC
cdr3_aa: CASSGPTMGLYEQYF

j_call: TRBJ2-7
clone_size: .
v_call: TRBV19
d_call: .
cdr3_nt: TGTGCCAGTAGTATGGGCAGGGTAAACGACGAGCAGTACTTC
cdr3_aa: CASSMGRVNDEQYF

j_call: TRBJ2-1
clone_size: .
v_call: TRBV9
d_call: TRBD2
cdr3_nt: TGTGCCAGCAGCGTAGATTGGCGGGAGTGGAACAATGAGCAGTTCTTC
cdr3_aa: CASSVDWREWNNEQFF

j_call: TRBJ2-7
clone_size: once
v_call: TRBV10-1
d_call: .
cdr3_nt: TGCGCCAGCAGTGAGTCGCGGGGACAGTCTTTGGGCGAGCAGTACTTC
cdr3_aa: CASSESRGQSLGEQYF

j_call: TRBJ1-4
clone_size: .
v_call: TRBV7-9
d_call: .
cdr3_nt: TGTGCCAGCAGCAGGGGACAAGATAATGAAAAACTGTTTTTT
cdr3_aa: CASSRGQDNEKLFF

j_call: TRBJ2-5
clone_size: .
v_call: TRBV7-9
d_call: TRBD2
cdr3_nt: TGTGCCAGCAGCGCCGAACTAGCGGAGAGACAAGAGACCCAGTACTTC
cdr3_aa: CASSAELAERQETQYF

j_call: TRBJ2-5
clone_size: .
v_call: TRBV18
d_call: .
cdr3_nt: TGTGCCAGCTCACTTACAGGGAACAAACAAGAGACCCAGTACTTC
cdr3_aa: CASSLTGNKQETQYF

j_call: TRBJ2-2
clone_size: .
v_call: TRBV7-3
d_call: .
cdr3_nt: TGTGCCAGCAGCCAAGTGGCGGGTGGGAACACCGGGGAGCTGTTTTTT
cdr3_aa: CASSQVAGGNTGELFF

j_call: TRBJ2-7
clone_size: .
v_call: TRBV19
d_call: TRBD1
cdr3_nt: TGTGCCAGTAGTCCTGTTAAACTGACAGGGCTTTCGACGGAGCAGTACTTC
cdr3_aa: CASSPVKLTGLSTEQYF

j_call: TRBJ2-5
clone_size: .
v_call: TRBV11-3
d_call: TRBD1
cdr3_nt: TGTGCCAGCAGCCTCCGGACAGGTTTCGGGGAGACCCAGTACTTC
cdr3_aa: CASSLRTGFGETQYF

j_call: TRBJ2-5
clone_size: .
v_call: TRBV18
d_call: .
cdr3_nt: TGTGCCAGCTCACCCGAGTCCTCGGAGACCCAGTACTTC
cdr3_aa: CASSPESSETQYF